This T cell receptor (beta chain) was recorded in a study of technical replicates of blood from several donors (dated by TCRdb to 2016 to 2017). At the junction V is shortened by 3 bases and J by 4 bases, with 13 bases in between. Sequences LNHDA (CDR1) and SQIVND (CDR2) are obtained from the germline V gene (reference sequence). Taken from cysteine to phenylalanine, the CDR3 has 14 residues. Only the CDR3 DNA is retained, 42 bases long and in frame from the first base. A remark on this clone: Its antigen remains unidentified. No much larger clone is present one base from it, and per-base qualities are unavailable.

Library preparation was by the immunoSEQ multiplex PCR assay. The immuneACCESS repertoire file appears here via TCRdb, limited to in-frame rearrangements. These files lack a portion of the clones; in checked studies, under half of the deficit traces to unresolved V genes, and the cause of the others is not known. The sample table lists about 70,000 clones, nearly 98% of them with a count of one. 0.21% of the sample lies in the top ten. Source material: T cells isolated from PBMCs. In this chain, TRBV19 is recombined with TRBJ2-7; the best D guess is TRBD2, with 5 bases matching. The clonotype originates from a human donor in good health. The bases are TGTGCCAGTAGTATGAGATGGCGGGTTTACGAGCAGTACTTC. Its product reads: CASSMRWRVYEQYF.